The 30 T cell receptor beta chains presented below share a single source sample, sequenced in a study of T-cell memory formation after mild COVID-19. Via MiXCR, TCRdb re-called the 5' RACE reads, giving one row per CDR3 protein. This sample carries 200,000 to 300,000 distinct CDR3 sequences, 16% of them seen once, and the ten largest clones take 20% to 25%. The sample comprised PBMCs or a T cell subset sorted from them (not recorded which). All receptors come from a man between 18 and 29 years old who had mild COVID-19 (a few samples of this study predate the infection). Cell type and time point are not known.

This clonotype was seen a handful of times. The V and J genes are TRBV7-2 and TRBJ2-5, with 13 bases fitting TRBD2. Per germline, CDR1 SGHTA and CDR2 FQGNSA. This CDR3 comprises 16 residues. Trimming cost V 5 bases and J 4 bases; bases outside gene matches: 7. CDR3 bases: TGTGCCAGCAGCCCCAGACTAGCGGGGGGTAGAGAGACCCAGTACTTC. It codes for CASSPRLAGGRETQYF.

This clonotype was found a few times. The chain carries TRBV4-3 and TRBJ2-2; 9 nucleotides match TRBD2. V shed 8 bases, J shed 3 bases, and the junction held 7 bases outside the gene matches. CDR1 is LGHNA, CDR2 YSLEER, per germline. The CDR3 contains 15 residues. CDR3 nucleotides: TGCGCCAGCGGGGTAGCGGGGGCCTACACCGGGGAGCTGTTTTTT. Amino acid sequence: CASGVAGAYTGELFF.

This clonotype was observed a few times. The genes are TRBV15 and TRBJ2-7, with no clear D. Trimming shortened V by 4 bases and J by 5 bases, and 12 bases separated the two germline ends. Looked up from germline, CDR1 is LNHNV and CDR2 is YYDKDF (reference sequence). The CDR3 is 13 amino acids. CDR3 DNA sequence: TGTGCCACCAGCACCCGGCCCCTGAACGAGCAGTACTTC. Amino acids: CATSTRPLNEQYF.

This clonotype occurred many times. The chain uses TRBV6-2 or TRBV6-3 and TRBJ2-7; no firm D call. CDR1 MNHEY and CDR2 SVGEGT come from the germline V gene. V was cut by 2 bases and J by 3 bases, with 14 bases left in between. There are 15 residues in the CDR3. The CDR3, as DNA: TGTGCCAGCAGTTACGAGGTGGTTGAAGTCTACGAGCAGTACTTC. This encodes CASSYEVVEVYEQYF.

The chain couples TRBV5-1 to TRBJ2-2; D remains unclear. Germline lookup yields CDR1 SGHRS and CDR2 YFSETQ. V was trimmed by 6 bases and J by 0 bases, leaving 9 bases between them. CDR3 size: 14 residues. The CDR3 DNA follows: TGCGCCAGCAAATGGACGGCGAACACCGGGGAGCTGTTTTTT. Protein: CASKWTANTGELFF. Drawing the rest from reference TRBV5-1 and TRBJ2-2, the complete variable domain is KAGVTQTPRYLIKTRGQQVTLSCSPISGHRSVSWYQQTPGQGLQFLFEYFSETQRNKGNFPGRFSGRQFSNSRSEMNVSTLELGDSALYLCASKWTANTGELFFGEGSRLTVL.

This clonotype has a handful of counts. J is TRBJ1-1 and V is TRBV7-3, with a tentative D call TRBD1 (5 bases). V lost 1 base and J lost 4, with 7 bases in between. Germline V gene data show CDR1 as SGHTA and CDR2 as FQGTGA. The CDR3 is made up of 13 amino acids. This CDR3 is CASSLIQGTEAFF. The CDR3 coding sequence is TGTGCCAGCAGCTTAATCCAGGGCACTGAAGCTTTCTTT.

The CDR3 nucleotides read TGTGCCAGCAGCCCATACGTAGGGCTCTACGAGCAGTACGTC. Its translation is CASSPYVGLYEQYV. The V call is TRBV7-2, the J call TRBJ2-7; D call uncertain. This CDR3 contains 14 residues. The germline V gene has CDR1 SGHTA and CDR2 FQGNSA. V was clipped by 5 bases and J by 3 bases, with 14 bases between them.

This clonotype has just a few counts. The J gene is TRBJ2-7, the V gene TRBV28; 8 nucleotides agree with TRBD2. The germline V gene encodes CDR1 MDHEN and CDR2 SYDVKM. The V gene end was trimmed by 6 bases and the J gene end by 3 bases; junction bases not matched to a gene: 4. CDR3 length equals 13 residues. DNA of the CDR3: TGTGCCAGCAGCCGGGGGGGAGACTACGAGCAGTACGTC. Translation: CASSRGGDYEQYV.

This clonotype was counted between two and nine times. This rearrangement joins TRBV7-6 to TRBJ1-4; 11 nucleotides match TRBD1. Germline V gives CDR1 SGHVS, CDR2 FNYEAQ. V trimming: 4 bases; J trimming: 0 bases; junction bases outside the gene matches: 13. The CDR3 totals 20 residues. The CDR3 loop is CASSSLIGTGGASTNEKLFF. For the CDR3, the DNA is TGTGCCAGCAGCTCCCTCATCGGGACAGGGGGAGCCTCAACTAATGAAAAACTGTTTTTT.

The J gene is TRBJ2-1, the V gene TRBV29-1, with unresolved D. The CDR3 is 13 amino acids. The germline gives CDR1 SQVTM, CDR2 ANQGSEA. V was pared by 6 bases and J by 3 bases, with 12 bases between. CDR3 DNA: TGCAGCGTAGGAACTCCGGACTACAATGAGCAGTTCTTC. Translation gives CSVGTPDYNEQFF.

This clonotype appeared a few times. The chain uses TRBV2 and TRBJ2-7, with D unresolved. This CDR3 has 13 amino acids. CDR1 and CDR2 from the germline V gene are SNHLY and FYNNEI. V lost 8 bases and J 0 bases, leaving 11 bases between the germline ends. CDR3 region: CASFLPLSYEQYV. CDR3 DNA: TGTGCCAGCTTCTTGCCGCTCTCCTACGAGCAGTACGTC.

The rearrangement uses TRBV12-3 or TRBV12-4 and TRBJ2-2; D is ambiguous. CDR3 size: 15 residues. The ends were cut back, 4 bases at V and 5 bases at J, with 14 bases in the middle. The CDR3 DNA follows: TGTGCCAGCAGTTCGGCCTCTACTCTTACCGGGGAGCTGTTTTTT. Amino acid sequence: CASSSASTLTGELFF.

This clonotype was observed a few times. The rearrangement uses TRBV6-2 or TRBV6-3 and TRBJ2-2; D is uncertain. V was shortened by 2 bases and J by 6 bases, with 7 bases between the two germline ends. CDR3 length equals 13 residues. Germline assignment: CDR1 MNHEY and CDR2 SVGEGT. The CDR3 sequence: CASSYRGPGELFF. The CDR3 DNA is TGTGCCAGCAGTTACCGCGGCCCCGGGGAGCTGTTTTTT.

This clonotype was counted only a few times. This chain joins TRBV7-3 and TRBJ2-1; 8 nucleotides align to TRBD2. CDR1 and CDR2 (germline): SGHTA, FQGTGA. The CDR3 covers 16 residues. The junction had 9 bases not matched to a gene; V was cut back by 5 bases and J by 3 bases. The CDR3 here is CASSPTVAGGYNEQFF. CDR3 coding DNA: TGTGCCAGCAGCCCAACGGTCGCGGGGGGCTACAATGAGCAGTTCTTC. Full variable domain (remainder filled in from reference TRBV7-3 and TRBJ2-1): GAGVSQTPSNKVTEKGKYVELRCDPISGHTALYWYRQSLGQGPEFLIYFQGTGAADDSGLPNDRFFAVRPEGSVSTLKIQRTERGDSAVYLCASSPTVAGGYNEQFFGPGTRLTVL.

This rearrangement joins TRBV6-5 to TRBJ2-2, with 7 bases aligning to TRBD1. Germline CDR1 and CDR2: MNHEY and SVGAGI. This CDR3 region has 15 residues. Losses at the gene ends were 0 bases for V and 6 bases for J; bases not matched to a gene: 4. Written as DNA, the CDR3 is TGTGCCAGCAGTTACTCGACAGGGTATTCCGGGGAGCTGTTTTTT. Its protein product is CASSYSTGYSGELFF.

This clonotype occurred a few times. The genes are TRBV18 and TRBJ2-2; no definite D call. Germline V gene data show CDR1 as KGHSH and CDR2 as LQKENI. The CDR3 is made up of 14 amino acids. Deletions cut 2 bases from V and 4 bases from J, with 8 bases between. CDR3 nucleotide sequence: TGTGCCAGCTCACCAATGGAAAGCACCGGGGAGCTGTTTTTT. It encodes CASSPMESTGELFF. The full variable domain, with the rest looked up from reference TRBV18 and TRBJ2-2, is NAGVMQNPRHLVRRRGQEARLRCSPMKGHSHVYWYRQLPEEGLKFMVYLQKENIIDESGMPKERFSAEFPKEGPSILRIQQVVRGDSAAYFCASSPMESTGELFFGEGSRLTVL.

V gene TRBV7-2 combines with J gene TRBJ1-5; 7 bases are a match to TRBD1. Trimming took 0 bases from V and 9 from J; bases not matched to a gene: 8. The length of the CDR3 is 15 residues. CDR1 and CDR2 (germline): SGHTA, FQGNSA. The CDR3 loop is CASSLAAGGELPQHF. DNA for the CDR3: TGTGCCAGCAGCTTAGCGGCAGGGGGTGAATTGCCCCAGCATTTT. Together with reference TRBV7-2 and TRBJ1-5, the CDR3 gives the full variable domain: GAGVSQSPSNKVTEKGKDVELRCDPISGHTALYWYRQSLGQGLEFLIYFQGNSAPDKSGLPSDRFSAERTGGSVSTLTIQRTQQEDSAVYLCASSLAAGGELPQHFGDGTRLSIL.

The CDR3 sequence is CASSRATVGEQYF. The CDR3 nucleotides are TGTGCCAGCAGCCGAGCCACGGTCGGCGAGCAGTACTTC. The V gene is TRBV12-3 or TRBV12-4, the J gene TRBJ2-7, with D uncertain. Trimming stripped 6 bases from V and 6 bases from J, with 15 bases between. This CDR3 contains 13 residues.

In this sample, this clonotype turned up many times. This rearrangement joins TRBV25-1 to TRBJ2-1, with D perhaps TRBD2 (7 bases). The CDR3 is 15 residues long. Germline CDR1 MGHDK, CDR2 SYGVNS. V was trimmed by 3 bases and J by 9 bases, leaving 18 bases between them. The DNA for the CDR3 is TGTGCCAGCAGTGACCCCGGAGGGGGGGCGTTTGAGCAGTTCTTC. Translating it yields CASSDPGGGAFEQFF.

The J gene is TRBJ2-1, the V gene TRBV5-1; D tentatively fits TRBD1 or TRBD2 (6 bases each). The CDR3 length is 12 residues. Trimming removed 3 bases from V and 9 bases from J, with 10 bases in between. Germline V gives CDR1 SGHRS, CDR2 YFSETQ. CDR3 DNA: TGCGCCAGCAGCTCCACGGGGGCTGAGCAGTTCTTC. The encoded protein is CASSSTGAEQFF.

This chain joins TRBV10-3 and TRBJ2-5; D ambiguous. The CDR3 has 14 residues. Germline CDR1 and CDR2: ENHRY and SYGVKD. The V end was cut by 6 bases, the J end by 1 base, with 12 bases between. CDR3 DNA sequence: TGTGCCATCAGCTATCAACGGGCCCAAGAGACCCAGTACTTC. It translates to CAISYQRAQETQYF.

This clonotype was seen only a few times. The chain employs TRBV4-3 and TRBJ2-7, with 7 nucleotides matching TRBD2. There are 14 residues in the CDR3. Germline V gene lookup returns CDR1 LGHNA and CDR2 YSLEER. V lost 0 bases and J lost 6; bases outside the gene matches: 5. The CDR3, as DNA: TGCGCCAGCAGCCAAGACAGTTCGGGGGGCGAGCAGTACGTC. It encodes CASSQDSSGGEQYV.

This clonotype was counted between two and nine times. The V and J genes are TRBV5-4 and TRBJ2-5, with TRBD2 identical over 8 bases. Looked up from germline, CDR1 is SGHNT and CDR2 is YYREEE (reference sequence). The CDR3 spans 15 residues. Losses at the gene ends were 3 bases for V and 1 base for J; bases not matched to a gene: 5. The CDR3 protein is CASSSNAGGQETQYF. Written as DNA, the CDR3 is TGTGCCAGCAGCTCAAACGCGGGGGGCCAAGAGACCCAGTACTTC.

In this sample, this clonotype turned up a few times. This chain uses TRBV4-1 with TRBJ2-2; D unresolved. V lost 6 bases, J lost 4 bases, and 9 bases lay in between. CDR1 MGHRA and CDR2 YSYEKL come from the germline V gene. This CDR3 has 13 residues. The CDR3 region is CASRTEATGELFF. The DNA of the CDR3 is TGCGCCAGCAGGACCGAAGCCACCGGGGAGCTGTTTTTT.

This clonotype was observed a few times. As DNA, the CDR3 is TGTGCCAGCAGCTTAAACAGCGGGGGCACTGAAGCTTTCTTT. Translating gives CASSLNSGGTEAFF. The chain uses TRBV7-2 and TRBJ1-1; TRBD1 is a possible D gene (5 bases). Looked up from germline, CDR1 is SGHTA and CDR2 is FQGNSA. Trimming left V 2 bases short and J 4 bases short, with 11 bases between. This CDR3 spans 14 amino acids.

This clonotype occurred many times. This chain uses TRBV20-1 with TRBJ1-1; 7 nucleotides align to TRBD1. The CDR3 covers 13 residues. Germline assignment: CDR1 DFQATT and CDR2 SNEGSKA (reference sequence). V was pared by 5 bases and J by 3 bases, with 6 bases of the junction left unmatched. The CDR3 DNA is TGCAGTGCTGGGAAGGGGGCTTACACTGAAGCTTTCTTT. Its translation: CSAGKGAYTEAFF.

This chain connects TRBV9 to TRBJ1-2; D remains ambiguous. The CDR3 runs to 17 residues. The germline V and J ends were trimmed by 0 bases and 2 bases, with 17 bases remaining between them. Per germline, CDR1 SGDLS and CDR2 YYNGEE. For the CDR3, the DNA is TGTGCCAGCAGCGTAGGGTTGATGCGGGCGTTCAACTATGGCTACACCTTC. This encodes CASSVGLMRAFNYGYTF. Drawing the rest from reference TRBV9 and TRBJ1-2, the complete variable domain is DSGVTQTPKHLITATGQRVTLRCSPRSGDLSVYWYQQSLDQGLQFLIQYYNGEERAKGNILERFSAQQFPDLHSELNLSSLELGDSALYFCASSVGLMRAFNYGYTFGSGTRLTVV.

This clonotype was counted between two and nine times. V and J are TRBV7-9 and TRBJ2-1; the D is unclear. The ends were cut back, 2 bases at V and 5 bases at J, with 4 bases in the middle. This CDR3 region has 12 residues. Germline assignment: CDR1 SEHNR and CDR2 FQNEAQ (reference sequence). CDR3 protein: CASSLRDNEQFF. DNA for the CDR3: TGTGCCAGCAGCTTACGCGACAATGAGCAGTTCTTC.

The DNA of the CDR3 is TGTGCCATCAGAGGGGGGAGTCCCTACGAGCAGTACTTC. It encodes CAIRGGSPYEQYF. The genes are TRBV10-3 and TRBJ2-7; TRBD1 or TRBD2 may be the D gene (6 bases each). Trimming left V 6 bases short and J 2 bases short, with 11 bases between. The CDR3 extends over 13 amino acids. Germline V gene sequence: CDR1 ENHRY, CDR2 SYGVKD.

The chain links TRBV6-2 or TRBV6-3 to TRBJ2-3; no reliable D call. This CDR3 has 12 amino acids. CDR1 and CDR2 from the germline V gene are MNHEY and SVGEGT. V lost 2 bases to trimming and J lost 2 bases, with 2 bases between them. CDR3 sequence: CASSYPTDTQYF. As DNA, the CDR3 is TGTGCCAGCAGTTACCCCACAGATACGCAGTATTTT.